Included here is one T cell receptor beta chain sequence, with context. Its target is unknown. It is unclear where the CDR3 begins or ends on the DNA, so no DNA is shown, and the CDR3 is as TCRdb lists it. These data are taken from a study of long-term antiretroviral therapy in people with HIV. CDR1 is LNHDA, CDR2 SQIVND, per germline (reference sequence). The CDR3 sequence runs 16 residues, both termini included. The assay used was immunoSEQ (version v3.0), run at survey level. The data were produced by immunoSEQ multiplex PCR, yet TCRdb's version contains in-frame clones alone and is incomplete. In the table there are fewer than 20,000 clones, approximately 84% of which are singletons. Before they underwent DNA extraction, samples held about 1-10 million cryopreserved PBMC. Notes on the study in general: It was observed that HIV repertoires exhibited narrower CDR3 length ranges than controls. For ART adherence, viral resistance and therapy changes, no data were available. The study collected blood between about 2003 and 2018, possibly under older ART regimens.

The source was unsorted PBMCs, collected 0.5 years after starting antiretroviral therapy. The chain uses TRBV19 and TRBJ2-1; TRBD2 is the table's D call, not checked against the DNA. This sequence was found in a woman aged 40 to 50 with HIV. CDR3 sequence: CASSFLWTSGSNEQFF.